This is a list of T cell receptor beta chains from one sample in a study of response to subunit inactivated influenza vaccine. TCRdb re-called the RT-PCR reads through MiXCR, storing one row per CDR3 protein. Of hundreds of thousands of distinct CDR3 sequences in the sample, approximately 17% were seen once. Material: PBMCs from blood, obtained roughly 5 days after vaccination. These receptors were collected from a man aged 50 to 60 who received an inactivated influenza vaccine. Both conserved end residues are part of each CDR3. Each record gives: clone size, J gene, D gene, V gene, CDR3 DNA, CDR3 protein. D genes are given only for firm matches. Expanded clones are given a class, and other clones once, few, many or no size at all.

few TRBJ2-2 . TRBV20-1 TGCAGTGCTAGGCCGGGGCCCTCGAACACCGGGGAGCTGTTTTTT CSARPGPSNTGELFF
many TRBJ2-1 . TRBV12-3/TRBV12-4 TGTGCCAGCAGTTTTCAGTCTAGCTCCTCCTACAATGAGCAGTTCTTC CASSFQSSSSYNEQFF
few TRBJ2-7 . TRBV5-1 TGCGCCAGCAGCCCCAGCGAGGCCAACGAGCAGTACTTC CASSPSEANEQYF
few TRBJ2-5 . TRBV12-3/TRBV12-4 TGTGCCAGCATTTCCGGGACATCCCAAGAGACCCAGTACTTC CASISGTSQETQYF
. TRBJ1-2 TRBD1 TRBV9 TGTGCCAGCAGCGTAGCAGGGGGCAGGTATGGCTACACCTTC CASSVAGGRYGYTF
few TRBJ1-6 . TRBV6-1 TGTGCCAGCAAAGCGGGTGATAATTCACCCCTCCACTTT CASKAGDNSPLHF
few TRBJ2-1 . TRBV7-2 TGTGCCAGCAGCTTATCTGGGGGGCGAGATGAGCAGTTCTTC CASSLSGGRDEQFF
many TRBJ2-1 TRBD2 TRBV15 TGTGCCACCAGCAGACCTTGGACTAGCGGGGGCGATGAGCAGTTCTTC CATSRPWTSGGDEQFF
few TRBJ2-2 . TRBV18 TGTGCCAGCTCACCGGGGCGGACCACCGGGGAGCTGTTTTTT CASSPGRTTGELFF
. TRBJ2-7 TRBD1 TRBV7-8 TGTGCCAGCAGCTTAGGCCCCCCAGGGGGCTACGAGCAGTACTTC CASSLGPPGGYEQYF
. TRBJ2-1 TRBD2 TRBV12-3/TRBV12-4 TGTGCCAGCAGTTTAACTAGCGGGCCCAATGAGCAGTTCTTC CASSLTSGPNEQFF
few TRBJ1-4 TRBD1 TRBV20-1 TGCAGTGCTAGAGGGTTTAGGGGGCAGGAGGATGAAAAACTGTTTTTT CSARGFRGQEDEKLFF
few TRBJ2-7 TRBD2 TRBV20-1 TGCAGTGCTGGGACTAGGGAGCAGTACTTC CSAGTREQYF
few TRBJ2-2 TRBD2 TRBV20-1 TGCAGTGCTAGAGTCCCGGGACTAGCGGGAGGGCCCGCCGGGGAGCTGTTTTTT CSARVPGLAGGPAGELFF
. TRBJ1-1 . TRBV5-1 TGCGCCAGCAGCTTGGGCGGGGGGGCCGAGGCTTTCTTT CASSLGGGAEAFF
. TRBJ2-3 TRBD2 TRBV10-2 TGCGCCAGCAATACATGGACTAGCGGGGCCGGTACAGATACGCAGTATTTT CASNTWTSGAGTDTQYF
few TRBJ2-5 . TRBV15 TGTGCCACCAGCAGAGATAACGAGCAAGAGACCCAGTACTTC CATSRDNEQETQYF
. TRBJ2-7 . TRBV12-3/TRBV12-4 TGTGCCAGCAGCGTGGCGACAGGGAGGGGGTACGAGCAGTACTTC CASSVATGRGYEQYF
. TRBJ2-1 TRBD2 TRBV12-3/TRBV12-4 TGTGCCAGCAGTTTGGCTAGCGGGGGTTTCAATGAGCAGTTCTTC CASSLASGGFNEQFF
many TRBJ2-1 . TRBV20-1 TGCAGTGCTAGAGTCGGGAGTATACCAGGGAATGAGCAGTTCTTC CSARVGSIPGNEQFF
many TRBJ2-1 TRBD2 TRBV5-1 TGCGCCAGCAGCCACACCGATCTAGCGGGAGGTTGGAATGAGCAGTTCTTC CASSHTDLAGGWNEQFF
few TRBJ2-3 TRBD1 TRBV5-1 TGCGCCAGCAGCTTGGTGGGGACAGGGCAGTTCACAGATACGCAGTATTTT CASSLVGTGQFTDTQYF
many TRBJ2-7 TRBD2 TRBV20-1 TGCAGTTTCGGAGCGGGGAGCTCCTACGAGCAGTACTTC CSFGAGSSYEQYF
. TRBJ1-2 . TRBV5-1 TGCGCCAGCAGCTTGGATTCTGTTGGCTATGGCTACACCTTC CASSLDSVGYGYTF
. TRBJ1-5 . TRBV7-8 TGTGCCAGCAGCCCCCAGCCACATCAGCCCCAGCATTTT CASSPQPHQPQHF
many TRBJ2-1 TRBD2 TRBV5-1 TGCGCCAGCAGCTTGTCGACTAGCGGGAGTATCGATGAGCAGTTCTTC CASSLSTSGSIDEQFF
few TRBJ2-1 . TRBV15 TGTGCCACCAGCAGCGTGCGCGGGAACAATGAGCAGTTCTTC CATSSVRGNNEQFF
. TRBJ2-5 TRBD1 TRBV24-1 TGTGCCACCAGTGACCCGGACAGGGGACGTCAAGAGACCCAGTACTTC CATSDPDRGRQETQYF
. TRBJ2-7 TRBD1 TRBV6-2/TRBV6-3 TGTGCCAGCAGTTACAGGACAGGATCCTCCTACGAGCAGTACTTC CASSYRTGSSYEQYF